This T cell receptor (beta chain) comes out of a study of blood T cells in healthy people across ages. Study-wide results and limits: Observed TCR beta diversity per million T cells went down as age went up. This fall followed a roughly linear course with age. There was a strong correlation between TCR beta diversity and naive T cell percentage.

Combining a sample-barcoded 5' primer with a J-beta primer mix, a second PCR ran for roughly 6 to 11 cycles. Every cDNA was tagged by a template-switch adaptor with 12 random nucleotides. TCRdb reanalysed the 5' RACE reads using MiXCR and keeps one entry per CDR3 protein. The data show around 1,000,000 distinct CDR3 sequences, almost 25% seen once. This clonotype has more than one count but fewer than ten. Its antigen remains unknown. The germline V gene encodes CDR1 SQVTM and CDR2 ANQGSEA. CDR3 length: 17 residues. The V gene lost 0 bases and the J gene lost 5 bases, with 22 bases spanning the gap. These data also featured in a second study, about T cells of mothers and their children.

The clonotype was recovered from a girl aged 2 to 9 in good health. Sequencing was carried out using blood. The rearrangement uses TRBV29-1 and TRBJ2-5; D is uncertain. For the CDR3, the DNA is TGCAGCGTTGAAGATCTCACAGATTCCCCTTTAGGGGAGACCCAGTACTTC. Its protein is CSVEDLTDSPLGETQYF.